This T cell receptor (beta chain) was observed in a study of blood T cell repertoires in COVID-19. Generated by immunoSEQ multiplex PCR, the TCRdb table keeps only in-frame clones and is missing some. The sample lists about 250,000 clones; approximately 85% were seen once. V lost 5 bases to trimming and J lost 4 bases, with 24 bases between them. Germline V gives CDR1 SGHVS, CDR2 FNYEAQ. This CDR3 has 18 amino acids. A Seattle source enrolled patients during active infection and followed them longitudinally. V and J are TRBV7-6 and TRBJ1-5; TRBD1 is a possible D gene (5 bases). The receptor was derived from a man aged 45 to 65 with COVID-19, enrolled during active disease. The material sequenced was peripheral blood. The CDR3 sequence: CASSKGYSIGVENQPQHF. In DNA, the CDR3 is TGTGCCAGCAGCAAGGGGTATAGTATAGGGGTGGAGAATCAGCCCCAGCATTTT.